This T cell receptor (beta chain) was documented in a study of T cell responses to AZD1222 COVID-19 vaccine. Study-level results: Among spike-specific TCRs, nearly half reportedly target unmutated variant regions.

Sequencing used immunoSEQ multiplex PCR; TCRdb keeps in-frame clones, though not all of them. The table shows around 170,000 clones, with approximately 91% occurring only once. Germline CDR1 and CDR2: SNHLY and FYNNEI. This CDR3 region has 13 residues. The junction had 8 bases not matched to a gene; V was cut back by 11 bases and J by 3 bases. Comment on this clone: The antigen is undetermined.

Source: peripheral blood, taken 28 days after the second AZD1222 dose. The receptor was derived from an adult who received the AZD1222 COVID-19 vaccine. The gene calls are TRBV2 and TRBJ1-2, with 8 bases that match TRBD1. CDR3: CAGNSGGDYGYTF. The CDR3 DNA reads TGTGCCGGGAACTCAGGGGGCGACTATGGCTACACCTTC. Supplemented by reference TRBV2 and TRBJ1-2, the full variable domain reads EPEVTQTPSHQVTQMGQEVILRCVPISNHLYFYWYRQILGQKVEFLVSFYNNEISEKSEIFDDQFSVERPDGSNFTLKIRSTKLEDSAMYFCAGNSGGDYGYTFGSGTRLTVV.